The 11 T cell receptor beta chains in this list originate from one sample, sequenced in a study of regulatory T cells in long-lasting Graves disease. Researchers made TCR beta libraries by using iRepertoire HTBI primers and running Arm-PCR on CDR3 regions. TCRdb called the multiplex PCR reads again in MiXCR, with one record for every CDR3 protein. Altogether 310,000 or so distinct CDR3 sequences are present, about 18% being singletons, with the ten largest covering just under 30%. The sample's time point: persistent/refractory GD, antithyroid drugs over 5 years with positive TRAb. Construction of the TCR library relied on RNA isolated from PBMCs. The sequenced sample was peripheral blood mononuclear cells (PBMCs), obtained when the disease was refractory, from a patient treated with antithyroid drugs. These receptors all stem from a female donor with Graves disease.

Many counts were recorded for this clonotype. This chain connects TRBV28 to TRBJ1-6, with D perhaps TRBD1 (5 bases). The CDR3 length is 15 residues. Germline assignment: CDR1 MDHEN and CDR2 SYDVKM. The V and J ends lost 6 bases and 4 bases respectively, with 13 bases between them. CDR3 coding DNA: TGTGCCAGCAGCCAGCAGGGTACTTATAATTCACCCCTCCACTTT. Encoded protein: CASSQQGTYNSPLHF.

This clonotype was counted ten times or more. This chain connects TRBV20-1 to TRBJ1-5; D gene unclear. Germline-derived CDR1 and CDR2 are DFQATT and SNEGSKA (reference sequence). The germline V and J ends were trimmed by 0 bases and 9 bases, with 9 bases remaining between them. The CDR3 consists of 12 residues. CDR3 region: CSARDRNTPQHF. CDR3 bases: TGCAGTGCTAGAGATCGGAATACGCCCCAGCATTTT.

This clonotype was counted only a few times. The V gene is TRBV3-1, the J gene TRBJ2-5, with D uncertain. The CDR3 is 15 amino acids. V lost 5 bases to trimming and J lost 2 bases, with 15 bases between them. Germline V CDR1 and CDR2: LGHDT, YNNKEL (reference sequence). CDR3 DNA sequence: TGTGCCAGCAGCACTCAGTACGGGTGGCAAGAGACCCAGTACTTC. Translation: CASSTQYGWQETQYF.

This clonotype was observed at least ten times. The chain joins TRBV7-8 to TRBJ1-2; a weak D match, TRBD1 (6 bases). The V gene's germline CDR1 is SGHVS and CDR2 FQNEAQ. Deletions cut 5 bases from V and 3 bases from J, with 16 bases between. The CDR3 has 15 amino acids. For the CDR3, the DNA is TGTGCCAGCAGCCAAGTTGGGGACAACTACTATGGCTACACCTTC. It specifies CASSQVGDNYYGYTF.

This chain links TRBV5-8 with TRBJ2-1; 13 positions agree with TRBD2. The ends lost 4 bases at V and 7 bases at J; junction bases unmatched: 5. The length of the CDR3 is 15 residues. Germline lookup yields CDR1 SGHTS and CDR2 YDEGEE. CDR3 loop: CASSPSGLAGNEQFF. CDR3 DNA sequence: TGTGCCAGCAGCCCCTCGGGACTAGCGGGAAATGAGCAGTTCTTC.

CDR3 in DNA: TGTGCCAGCAGCCCCCCCTTCGAGGACCACGGCTACACCTTC. Encoded protein: CASSPPFEDHGYTF. J is TRBJ1-2 and V is TRBV6-2 or TRBV6-3; D is unclear. Trimming took 6 bases from V and 8 from J, leaving 19 bases between them. This CDR3 has 14 residues. Germline CDR1 MNHEY, CDR2 SVGEGT.

The gene calls are TRBV7-9 and TRBJ2-2; 7 nucleotides line up with TRBD2. The CDR3 length is 15 residues. The germline CDR1 and CDR2 sequences are SEHNR and FQNEAQ (reference sequence). V gave up 1 base and J gave up 5 bases; unmatched junction bases: 4. DNA of the CDR3: TGTGCCAGCAGCTTAGGGCTAGCGGAGACCGGGGAGCTGTTTTTT. Translating it yields CASSLGLAETGELFF.

This clonotype was counted at least ten times. The J gene is TRBJ1-2, the V gene TRBV12-5; D perhaps matches TRBD1 (5 bases). V gave up 6 bases and J gave up 8 bases, with 19 bases separating them. The length of the CDR3 is 14 residues. Germline V gives CDR1 LGHNT, CDR2 FRNRAP. The CDR3 sequence: CASGLGLGENGYTF. The CDR3 DNA reads as TGTGCTAGTGGGCTTGGATTAGGGGAAAACGGCTACACCTTC.

CDR3 loop: CASSTPGLGNEQYF. CDR3 nucleotide sequence: TGTGCCAGCAGCACCCCGGGACTAGGGAACGAGCAGTACTTC. The chain uses TRBV7-9 and TRBJ2-7; TRBD2 aligns across 8 bases. Germline V gene lookup returns CDR1 SEHNR and CDR2 FQNEAQ (reference sequence). The CDR3 totals 14 residues. With 5 bases clipped from V and 5 bases from J, the junction kept 8 bases outside the gene matches.

The genes are TRBV5-4 and TRBJ1-2; 7 nucleotides line up with TRBD1. Germline assignment: CDR1 SGHNT and CDR2 YYREEE (reference sequence). The CDR3 is 16 amino acids. Trimming cost V 3 bases and J 4 bases; bases outside gene matches: 12. The CDR3 bases are TGTGCCAGCAGCTCCCCCTTGGGACAGAAGATCTATGGCTACACCTTC. As protein: CASSSPLGQKIYGYTF.

Only a few counts were recorded for this clonotype. J is TRBJ2-6 and V is TRBV20-1; 12 bases agree with TRBD2. Germline V lookup: CDR1 DFQATT, CDR2 SNEGSKA (reference sequence). The trim removed 2 bases at V and 2 bases at J, leaving 1 base unmatched. The CDR3 has 16 amino acids. The CDR3 sequence: CSARTSGRPGANVLTF. As DNA, the CDR3 is TGCAGTGCTAGAACTAGCGGGAGGCCTGGGGCCAACGTCCTGACTTTC.